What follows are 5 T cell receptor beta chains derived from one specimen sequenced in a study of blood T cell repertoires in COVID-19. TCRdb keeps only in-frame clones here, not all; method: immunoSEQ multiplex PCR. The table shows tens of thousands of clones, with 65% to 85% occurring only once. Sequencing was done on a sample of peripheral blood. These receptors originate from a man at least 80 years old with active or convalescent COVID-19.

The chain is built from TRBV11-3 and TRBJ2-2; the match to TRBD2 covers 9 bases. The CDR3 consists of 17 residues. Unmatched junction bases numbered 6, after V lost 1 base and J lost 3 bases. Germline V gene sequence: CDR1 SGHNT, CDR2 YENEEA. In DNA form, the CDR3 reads TGTGCCAGCAGCTTAGGTGGAGCGGGGGGATACACCGGGGAGCTGTTTTTT. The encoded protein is CASSLGGAGGYTGELFF.

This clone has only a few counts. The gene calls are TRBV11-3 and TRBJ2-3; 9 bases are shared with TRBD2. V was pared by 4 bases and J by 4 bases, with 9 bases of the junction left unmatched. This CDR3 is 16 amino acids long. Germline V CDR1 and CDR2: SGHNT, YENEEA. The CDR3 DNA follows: TGTGCCAGCAGCTCAGCGGGGGCGGGAGGGCCAGATACGCAGTATTTT. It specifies CASSSAGAGGPDTQYF.

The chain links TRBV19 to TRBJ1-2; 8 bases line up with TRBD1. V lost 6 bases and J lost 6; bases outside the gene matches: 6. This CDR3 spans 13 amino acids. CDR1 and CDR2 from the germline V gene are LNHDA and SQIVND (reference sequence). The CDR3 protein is CASRSSGGNGYTF. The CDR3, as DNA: TGTGCCAGTAGAAGTTCAGGGGGCAATGGCTACACCTTC.

The CDR3 DNA reads TGTGCCAGCAGCCGACTCGAGGAAAGCGGGGAGCTGTTTTTT. Protein: CASSRLEESGELFF. The chain joins TRBV11-3 to TRBJ2-2; D gene unclear. With 5 bases removed from V and 7 bases from J, the gap between germline ends came to 14 bases. This CDR3 has 14 amino acids. Germline CDR1 reads SGHNT; CDR2 reads YENEEA.

The CDR3 DNA sequence: TGTGCCAGCAGTTCGACAGGGCATAGCAATCAGCCCCAGCATTTT. Residues: CASSSTGHSNQPQHF. The gene calls are TRBV7-2 and TRBJ1-5; 7 bases are shared with TRBD1. CDR3 length: 15 amino acids. V dropped 6 bases and J dropped 0; count of bases not matched to a gene: 5. CDR1 SGHTA and CDR2 FQGNSA come from the germline V gene.